This entry lists 9 T cell receptor beta chains sequenced from one sample in a study of blood T cell repertoires in COVID-19. Using immunoSEQ multiplex PCR, the repertoire was profiled, and TCRdb retains in-frame clones only, with some absent. This sample has about 34,000 clones, with 75% to 85% found just once. The sequenced sample was peripheral blood. The receptor source for this set is a woman in her 70s with acute or convalescent COVID-19.

The V gene is TRBV2, the J gene TRBJ2-2; D unclear. V was cut by 3 bases and J by 7 bases, with 9 bases left in between. CDR1 is SNHLY and CDR2 is FYNNEI in the germline V gene. This CDR3 has 13 amino acids. The CDR3 nucleotides read TGTGCCAGCAGTGAGGCCCAGGTCGGGGAGCTGTTTTTT. Translation: CASSEAQVGELFF.

The rearrangement joins TRBV6-5 to TRBJ1-1; no clear D gene. There are 12 residues in the CDR3. Germline V lookup: CDR1 MNHEY, CDR2 SVGAGI. V lost 0 bases, J lost 3 bases, and 2 bases lay in between. In DNA form, the CDR3 reads TGTGCCAGCAGTTACTCCTACACTGAAGCTTTCTTT. It is translated as CASSYSYTEAFF.

The chain recombines TRBV7-2 with TRBJ2-3, with TRBD2 matching 8 bases. CDR3 length: 15 amino acids. V shed 7 bases and J 4 bases; nucleotides not matched to a gene: 10. CDR1 is SGHTA and CDR2 is FQGNSA in the germline V gene. The DNA for the CDR3 is TGTGCCAGCAACCTTAGCGGGAATGAAGCAGATACGCAGTATTTT. It codes for CASNLSGNEADTQYF.

V gene TRBV24-1 combines with J gene TRBJ1-5, with 7 bases identical to TRBD1. The CDR3 has 16 residues. Germline lookup yields CDR1 KGHDR and CDR2 SFDVKD. Trimming at V came to 4 bases and at J to 0 bases, leaving 5 bases not matched to a gene. CDR3 region: CATSDQTGNSNQPQHF. CDR3 DNA: TGTGCCACCAGTGACCAGACAGGGAATAGCAATCAGCCCCAGCATTTT.

The genes are TRBV15 and TRBJ1-1; D ambiguous. The CDR3 spans 14 residues. Deletions cut 5 bases from V and 0 bases from J, with 10 bases between. Germline V gene data show CDR1 as LNHNV and CDR2 as YYDKDF (reference sequence). CDR3 sequence: CATSGPILNTEAFF. The CDR3 DNA follows: TGTGCCACCAGCGGTCCTATCCTGAACACTGAAGCTTTCTTT.

The chain couples TRBV2 to TRBJ1-6; tentatively, D is TRBD1 (5 bases). Germline assignment: CDR1 SNHLY and CDR2 FYNNEI. The CDR3 extends over 14 amino acids. Trimming took 8 bases from V and 7 from J, leaving 15 bases between them. In DNA, the CDR3 is TGTGCCAGCCGACAGACTCTATTAAATTCACCCCTCCACTTT. This encodes CASRQTLLNSPLHF.

This clone was seen once. The chain combines TRBV21-1 with TRBJ2-1; the D call TRBD2 from the table was never checked on the DNA. TRBV21-1 counts as a pseudogene. The CDR3 runs to 14 residues. CDR3 DNA: TGTGCCAGCAGCAAAGAAGCCGGGTACAATGAGCAGTTCTTC. Translating gives CASSKEAGYNEQFF.

J is TRBJ1-2 and V is TRBV27; 8 nucleotides agree with TRBD1. The length of the CDR3 is 14 residues. Germline-derived CDR1 and CDR2 are MNHEY and SMNVEV (reference sequence). Trimming took 6 bases from V and 0 from J; bases not matched to a gene: 3. CDR3 coding DNA: TGTGCCAGCAGCAGGACAGGGCCTAACTATGGCTACACCTTC. This translates into CASSRTGPNYGYTF.

The chain has TRBV10-3 and TRBJ1-2; no definite D call. The germline V gene has CDR1 ENHRY and CDR2 SYGVKD. The CDR3 totals 14 residues. With 2 bases removed from V and 6 bases from J, the gap between germline ends came to 13 bases. The CDR3 nucleotides are TGTGCCATCAGTGAGAGACGGAGGGAGGATGGCTACACCTTC. This encodes CAISERRREDGYTF.